This TCR beta chain was retrieved from a study of blood T cell repertoires in COVID-19 (dated by TCRdb to 2020 to 2022). Study-wide context: The collaborator samples originated in the United States, Italy and Spain and spanned the acute and convalescent phases of COVID-19. The repertoires were made available in a free public database intended to serve as a resource for research on the immune response to SARS-CoV-2. Sample metadata almost always included a de-identified subject ID, COVID-19 status, age in years and sex. The samples were drawn from two sources: the first 160 participants of the ongoing ImmuneRACE study, and about 1,300 subjects contributed by 6 global collaborators. Where HLA class I and class II types were available, the types were taken from metadata supplied by the sample provider, not from assay-based typing. Subjects who had been exposed to COVID-19, were actively infected with it, or had recovered from it provided the deeply sampled blood TCRbeta repertoires that made up the dataset. The prospective study material was composed of cDNA or gDNA derived from T cells, B-cell-depleted T cells, or PBMCs.

The collaborating institutions used their own protocols to collect whole blood in K2EDTA tubes. Collaborator samples were shipped for TCRbeta analysis as frozen whole blood, isolated PBMCs, or DNA extracted from either sample type. Broader findings and caveats from the paper: The amount of clinical and demographic metadata varied by source and participant and was provided uncurated.

TCRbeta CDR3 regions were amplified from genomic DNA by means of the immunoSEQ Assay, a bias-controlled multiplex PCR. For the original study's pipeline: The number of nucleated cells in each sample was estimated by amplification of reference gene primers within the assay. To quantify the absolute abundance of each unique TCRbeta CDR3 rearrangement, sequence reads were collapsed and filtered. Productive Simpson clonality was computed per sample as the square root of Simpson's diversity index over productive rearrangements. Not all clones reach the TCRdb copy of this immuneACCESS table, which keeps in-frame sequences only. Checked studies attribute under half of the gap to unresolved V genes and leave the rest unexplained. D and trimming were read from the DNA, whereas the V and J calls and clone size are those reported in that table. The sample records 250,000 to 350,000 clones, about 89% of which are singletons. Around 13% of the sample comes from the top ten.

As regards this clone: There is no known antigen for this receptor. It has no much larger one-base neighbor in the sample; base qualities were not kept.

The CDR3 contains 18 residues, cysteine and phenylalanine counted. Here the CDR3 DNA is all that survives: 54 bases in frame from base 1. The V end gives up 5 bases and the J end 0 bases, leaving 15 bases in the junction not matched to a gene. CDR1 and CDR2, per the germline V gene, are SGHAT and FQNNGV. The V gene is TRBV11-2 and the J gene is TRBJ2-5, with 7 bases in between that match TRBD2. The sample taken for sequencing was peripheral blood. This TCR was sampled from a woman aged 55-75 years with acute or convalescent COVID-19. The bases read TGTGCCAGCAGCCCACGGGGAGGGGCGGGAATGTACCAAGAGACCCAGTACTTC. Its protein reads: CASSPRGGAGMYQETQYF. With the portions outside the CDR3 filled from the reference TRBV11-2 and TRBJ2-5 genes, the complete variable region becomes EAGVAQSPRYKIIEKRQSVAFWCNPISGHATLYWYQQILGQGPKLLIQFQNNGVVDDSQLPKDRFSAERLKGVDSTLKIQPAKLEDSAVYLCASSPRGGAGMYQETQYFGPGTRLLVL.